This T cell receptor beta chain is from a study of T cells in Graves' hyperthyroidism and ophthalmopathy (dated by TCRdb to about 2019). Background on the whole study: Peripheral blood samples were taken at the time of initial diagnosis, prior to any treatment. TCR V-J signatures able to tell the groups apart were searched for in a discovery cohort of 95 or so patients, of whom roughly 42 had Graves' ophthalmopathy and about 55 had stable Graves' hyperthyroidism. Prospective prediction of ophthalmopathy was tested in an independent validation cohort consisting of 18 hyperthyroidism patients and approximately 16 patients who later progressed to ophthalmopathy. The roughly 91 discovery patients were randomly split 7:3 into training and test sets. In addition, the study compared T-cell repertoires in thyroid tissue and in blood from five to seven Graves' hyperthyroidism patients. Following sampling, methimazole starting at 30 mg daily was given to hyperthyroidism patients, and high-dose intravenous methylprednisolone was given to ophthalmopathy patients. TCR Vbeta CDR3 sequencing of approximately 140 peripheral blood samples (around 45 ophthalmopathy, 70 to 85 hyperthyroidism and roughly 17 progressor patients) is reported in the paper.

From the cysteine up to the phenylalanine, the CDR3 has a length of 15 residues. Only the CDR3 portion is preserved as DNA: 45 bases, with reading frame beginning at the first base. V sheds 6 bases and J sheds 3 bases, leaving 15 bases between their ends. Overall results and qualifications from the work: During validation, the model predicted progression to ophthalmopathy a median of approximately six months ahead of onset, with around 71% sensitivity and about 75% specificity. In cross-validation, a model built on a 13 V-J signature told ophthalmopathy apart from stable hyperthyroidism with approximately 91% sensitivity and approximately 81% specificity, and in testing the same model reached 80%/75%. No statistical method was used to fix the sample size in advance, and group allocation was not hidden from the investigators. Most expanded thyroid clonotypes (frequency above 0.001) were also detected in blood, suggesting blood repertoires may reflect thyroid immune responses.

TCR beta CDR3 regions were amplified from RNA transcripts. For the first round of RT-PCR on the TCR CDR3, the HTBI primer set was used together with the Qiagen OneStep RT-PCR kit. Libraries were constructed in a second round of multiplex PCR, after which size selection and purification were performed. Libraries were sequenced paired-end with 100 bp reads on an Illumina HiSeq2000. The original methods were these. SOAPnuke was used to process the raw data, with reads discarded if the reads contained adapters or uncalled bases, had a mean Phred below 15, or lacked an exact constant-primer or identifier match. High-quality paired reads were merged with COPE v1.2.5, and unique nucleotide sequences were defined as clonotypes. MiTCR v1.1 was used to align clonotypes to the IMGT TRBV, TRBD and TRBJ reference segments. The analysis included only V-J combinations with a frequency above 0.0001, which together covered around 99% of the repertoires. The TCS score was defined as F50 (clonal expansion) divided by E x V (chaos), with BLOSUM62-based TCRdist calculated between CDR3 peptides within each V-J. Welch's t-statistics and random forest reduced 500 to 550 V-J features to roughly 13, which were used in a naive Bayes classifier (R e1071). Through fastp at Q25 and MiXCR, TCRdb rebuilt clones from the public reads, retaining in-frame beta chains. When rows share a CDR3 protein, they turn into one entry using the most common DNA and genes. These V and J calls originate from TCRdb's pipeline instead of the authors' own analysis. The table for this sample lists fewer than 850,000 distinct CDR3 sequences; about 18% of them were counted only once. The ten biggest clones cover roughly a sixth of the sample.

This clonotype was counted ten times or more. It lacks a known antigen. No much larger clone exists at a distance of one base, and base qualities are not known. A patient counted as having stable Graves' hyperthyroidism if no progression to ophthalmopathy occurred over 18 months of follow-up. Hyperthyroidism patients were aged 18 to 65 years and newly diagnosed, with disease duration of less than 2 months. Any patient with an uncontrolled infection, another autoimmune disease, pregnancy or lactation was excluded. Diagnoses were established on the basis of clinical symptoms, serum thyroxine and TRAb, thyroid ultrasound, and orbital computed tomography. PBMCs were separated from over 9 ml of fresh peripheral blood using Ficoll-Paque density gradient centrifugation. Trizol reagent was used to extract total RNA, and RNA quality was then checked on an Agilent 2100 Bioanalyzer.

Input material: blood. The TCR was taken from a man aged 45 to 65 with Graves' hyperthyroidism. The rearranged segments are TRBV12-3 or TRBV12-4 and TRBJ2-1, with TRBD1 perhaps the D gene, on 6 matching bases. At the DNA level, the sequence is TGTGCCAGCAGGACCCGGGACAACGGCTACAATGAGCAGTTCTTC. Translated, it gives CASRTRDNGYNEQFF.